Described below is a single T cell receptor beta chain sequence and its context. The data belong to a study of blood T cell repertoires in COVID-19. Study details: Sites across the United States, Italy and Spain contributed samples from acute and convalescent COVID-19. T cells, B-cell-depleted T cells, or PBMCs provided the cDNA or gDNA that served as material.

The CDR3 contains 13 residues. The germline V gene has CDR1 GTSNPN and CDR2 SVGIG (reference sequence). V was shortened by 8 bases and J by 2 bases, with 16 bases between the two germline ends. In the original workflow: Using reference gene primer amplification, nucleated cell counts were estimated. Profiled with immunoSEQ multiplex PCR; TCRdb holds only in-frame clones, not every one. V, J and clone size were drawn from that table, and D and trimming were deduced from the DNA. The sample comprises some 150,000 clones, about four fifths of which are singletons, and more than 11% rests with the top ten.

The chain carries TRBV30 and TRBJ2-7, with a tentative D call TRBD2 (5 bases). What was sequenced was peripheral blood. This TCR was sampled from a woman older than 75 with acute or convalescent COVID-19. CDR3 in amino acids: CATPDSHPYEQYF. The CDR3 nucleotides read TGTGCCACCCCGGACTCCCACCCCTACGAGCAGTACTTC.